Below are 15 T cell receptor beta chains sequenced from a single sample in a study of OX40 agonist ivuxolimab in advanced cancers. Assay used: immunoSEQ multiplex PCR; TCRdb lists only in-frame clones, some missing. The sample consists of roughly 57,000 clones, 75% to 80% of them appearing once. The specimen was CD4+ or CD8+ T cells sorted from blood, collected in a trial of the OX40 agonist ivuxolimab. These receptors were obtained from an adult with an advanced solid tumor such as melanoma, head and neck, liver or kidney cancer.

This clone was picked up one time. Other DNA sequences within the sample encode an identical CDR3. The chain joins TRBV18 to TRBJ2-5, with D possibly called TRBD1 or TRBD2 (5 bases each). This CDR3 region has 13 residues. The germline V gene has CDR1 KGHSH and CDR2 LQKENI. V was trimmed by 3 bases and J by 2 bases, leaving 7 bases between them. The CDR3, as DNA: TGTGCCAGCTCACCGGGACCACAAGAGACCCAGTACTTC. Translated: CASSPGPQETQYF.

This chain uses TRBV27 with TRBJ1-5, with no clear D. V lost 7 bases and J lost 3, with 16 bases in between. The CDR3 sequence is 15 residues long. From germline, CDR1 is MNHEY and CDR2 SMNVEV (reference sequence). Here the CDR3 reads CASTRRGDFNQPQHF. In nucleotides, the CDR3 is TGTGCCAGCACCCGTCGGGGTGATTTCAATCAGCCCCAGCATTTT.

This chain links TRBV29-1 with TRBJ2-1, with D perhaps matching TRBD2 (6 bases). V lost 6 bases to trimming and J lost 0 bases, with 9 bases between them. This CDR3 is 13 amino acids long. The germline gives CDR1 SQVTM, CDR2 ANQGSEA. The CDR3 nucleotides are TGCAGCGTCGGACTAAGCTCCTACAATGAGCAGTTCTTC. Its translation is CSVGLSSYNEQFF.

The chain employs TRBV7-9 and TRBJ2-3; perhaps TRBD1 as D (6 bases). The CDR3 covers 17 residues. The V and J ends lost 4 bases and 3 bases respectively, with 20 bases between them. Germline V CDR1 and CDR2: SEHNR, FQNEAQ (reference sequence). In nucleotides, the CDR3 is TGTGCCAGCAGCTACTACCGGGACACACAAGGGACAGATACGCAGTATTTT. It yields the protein CASSYYRDTQGTDTQYF.

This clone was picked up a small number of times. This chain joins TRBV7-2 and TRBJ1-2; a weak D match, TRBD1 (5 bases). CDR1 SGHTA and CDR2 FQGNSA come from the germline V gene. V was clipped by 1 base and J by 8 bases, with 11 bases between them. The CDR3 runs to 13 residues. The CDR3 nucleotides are TGTGCCAGCAGCTTAGTCTACCGGGACGGCTACACCTTC. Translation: CASSLVYRDGYTF.

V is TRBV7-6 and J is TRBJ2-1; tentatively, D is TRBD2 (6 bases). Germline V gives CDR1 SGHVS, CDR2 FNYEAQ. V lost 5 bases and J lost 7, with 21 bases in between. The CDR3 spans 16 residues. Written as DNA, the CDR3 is TGTGCCAGCAGCCCCGTCGGCGGGGCCTCGGGGAATGAGCAGTTCTTC. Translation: CASSPVGGASGNEQFF.

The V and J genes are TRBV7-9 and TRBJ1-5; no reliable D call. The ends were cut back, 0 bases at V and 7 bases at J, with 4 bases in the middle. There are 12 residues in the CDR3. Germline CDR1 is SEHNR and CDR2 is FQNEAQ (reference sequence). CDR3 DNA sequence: TGTGCCAGCAGCTTAGCCAGCCAGCCCCAGCATTTT. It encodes CASSLASQPQHF.

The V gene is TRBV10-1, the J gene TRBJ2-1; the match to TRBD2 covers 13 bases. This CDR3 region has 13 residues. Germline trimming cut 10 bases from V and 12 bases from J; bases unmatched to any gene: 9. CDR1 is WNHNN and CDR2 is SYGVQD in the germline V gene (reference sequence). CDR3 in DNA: TGCGCCACCACCCCGGGACTAGCGGGGAGGCAGTTCTTC. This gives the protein CATTPGLAGRQFF.

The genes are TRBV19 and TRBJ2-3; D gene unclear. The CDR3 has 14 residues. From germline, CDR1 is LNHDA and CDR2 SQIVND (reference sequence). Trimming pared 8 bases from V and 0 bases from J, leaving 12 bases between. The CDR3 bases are TGTGCCAGTTCCCCGGTGGGTAGCACAGATACGCAGTATTTT. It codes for CASSPVGSTDTQYF.

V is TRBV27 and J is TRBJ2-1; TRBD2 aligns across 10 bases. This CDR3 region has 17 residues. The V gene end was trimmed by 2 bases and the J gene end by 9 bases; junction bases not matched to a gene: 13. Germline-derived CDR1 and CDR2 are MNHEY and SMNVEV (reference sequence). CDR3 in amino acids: CASSLGRSGRGVGEQFF. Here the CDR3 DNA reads TGTGCCAGCAGTTTAGGGCGCAGCGGGAGGGGAGTAGGTGAGCAGTTCTTC.

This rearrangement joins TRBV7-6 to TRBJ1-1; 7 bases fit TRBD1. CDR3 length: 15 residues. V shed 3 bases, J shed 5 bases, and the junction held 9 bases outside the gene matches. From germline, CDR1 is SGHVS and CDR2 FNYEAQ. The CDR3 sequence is CASSLVTGARTEAFF. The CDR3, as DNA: TGTGCCAGCAGCTTGGTCACAGGGGCGCGGACTGAAGCTTTCTTT. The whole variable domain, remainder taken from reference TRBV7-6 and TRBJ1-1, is GAGVSQSPRYKVTKRGQDVALRCDPISGHVSLYWYRQALGQGPEFLTYFNYEAQQDKSGLPNDRFSAERPEGSISTLTIQRTEQRDSAMYRCASSLVTGARTEAFFGQGTRLTVV.

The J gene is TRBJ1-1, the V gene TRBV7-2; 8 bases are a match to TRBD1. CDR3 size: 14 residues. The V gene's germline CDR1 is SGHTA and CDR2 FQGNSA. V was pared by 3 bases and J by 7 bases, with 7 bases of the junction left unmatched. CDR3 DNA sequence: TGTGCCAGCAGCTTGGTACAGGGGGGAATTGAAGCTTTCTTT. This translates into CASSLVQGGIEAFF.

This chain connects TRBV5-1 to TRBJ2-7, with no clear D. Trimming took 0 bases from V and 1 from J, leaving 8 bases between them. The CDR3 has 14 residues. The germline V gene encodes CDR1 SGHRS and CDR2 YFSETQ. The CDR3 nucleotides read TGCGCCAGCAGCTTGGACCGGAGATCCTACGAGCAGTACTTC. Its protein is CASSLDRRSYEQYF.

The CDR3 sequence: CASSRTGSPGELFF. The DNA of the CDR3 is TGCGCCAGCAGCCGTACAGGGTCCCCCGGGGAGCTGTTTTTT. This chain joins TRBV5-1 and TRBJ2-2, with a tentative D call TRBD1 (6 bases). Germline assignment: CDR1 SGHRS and CDR2 YFSETQ. The CDR3 loop spans 14 amino acids. The V gene lost 4 bases and the J gene lost 6 bases, with 13 bases spanning the gap.

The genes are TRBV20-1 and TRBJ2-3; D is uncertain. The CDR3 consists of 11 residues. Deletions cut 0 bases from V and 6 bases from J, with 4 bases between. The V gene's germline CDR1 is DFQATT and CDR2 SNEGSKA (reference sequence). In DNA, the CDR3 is TGCAGTGCTAGAGAGGTTGATACGCAGTATTTT. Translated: CSAREVDTQYF.